The rows below give T cell receptor beta chains drawn from one sample of a study of blood T cell repertoires in COVID-19. Clones were sequenced by immunoSEQ multiplex PCR, and TCRdb holds only the in-frame ones, with some missing. Of roughly 200,000 clones listed, roughly 85% are singletons. Material: peripheral blood. The receptors originated from a woman aged 80 or older with acute or convalescent COVID-19. CDR3s include the opening cysteine and the closing phenylalanine or tryptophan. Fields, in order: J gene, clone size, D gene, V gene, CDR3 protein, CDR3 DNA. A D gene is named only where the DNA matches it firmly. Not every row has a clone size; where given, it reads once, few, many or a size class.

j_call: TRBJ2-1; clone_size: .; d_call: TRBD2; v_call: TRBV2; cdr3_aa: CASSKYSGRASNEQFF; cdr3_nt: TGTGCCAGCAGTAAATATAGCGGGAGGGCCTCGAATGAGCAGTTCTTC
j_call: TRBJ2-4; clone_size: .; d_call: TRBD1; v_call: TRBV15; cdr3_aa: CATSRGTAQAKNIQYF; cdr3_nt: TGTGCCACCAGCAGGGGGACAGCCCAAGCCAAAAACATTCAGTACTTC
j_call: TRBJ2-3; clone_size: .; d_call: TRBD2; v_call: TRBV5-1; cdr3_aa: CASKRTASGVDTQYF; cdr3_nt: TGCGCCAGCAAACGAACGGCTAGCGGGGTGGATACGCAGTATTTT
j_call: TRBJ1-4; clone_size: .; d_call: .; v_call: TRBV7-9; cdr3_aa: CASSLGARGSNEKLFF; cdr3_nt: TGTGCCAGCAGCTTAGGGGCCAGGGGCTCGAATGAAAAACTGTTTTTT
j_call: TRBJ2-3; clone_size: .; d_call: .; v_call: TRBV3-1/TRBV3-2; cdr3_aa: CASSQDLGAGGDTQYF; cdr3_nt: TGTGCCAGCAGCCAAGATCTCGGAGCGGGCGGAGATACGCAGTATTTT
j_call: TRBJ2-5; clone_size: .; d_call: TRBD2; v_call: TRBV6-5; cdr3_aa: CASSYSGLATPKTQYF; cdr3_nt: TGTGCCAGCAGTTACTCGGGACTAGCGACGCCCAAGACCCAGTACTTC
j_call: TRBJ1-2; clone_size: .; d_call: TRBD1; v_call: TRBV7-3; cdr3_aa: CAGYSTGLCGYTF; cdr3_nt: TGTGCCGGCTACTCGACAGGGCTCTGCGGCTACACCTTC
j_call: TRBJ1-1; clone_size: few; d_call: TRBD1; v_call: TRBV20-1; cdr3_aa: CSASLGAGGVAAFF; cdr3_nt: TGCAGTGCTAGTTTAGGGGCAGGGGGCGTGGCCGCTTTCTTT
j_call: TRBJ2-3; clone_size: few; d_call: .; v_call: TRBV6-4; cdr3_aa: CASSDRVQDTQYF; cdr3_nt: TGTGCCAGCAGTGACCGGGTTCAAGATACGCAGTATTTT
j_call: TRBJ2-7; clone_size: few; d_call: TRBD1; v_call: TRBV4-1; cdr3_aa: CASSQAYLQGAPYEQYF; cdr3_nt: TGCGCCAGCAGCCAAGCTTACTTACAGGGGGCCCCCTACGAGCAGTACTTC
j_call: TRBJ1-1; clone_size: .; d_call: .; v_call: TRBV30; cdr3_aa: CAWTPLDWVNTEAFF; cdr3_nt: TGTGCCTGGACGCCCCTGGACTGGGTGAACACTGAAGCTTTCTTT